The 18 T cell receptor beta chains below all came from one sample that was sequenced in a study of blood T cell repertoires in COVID-19. Sequencing was performed with immunoSEQ multiplex PCR; in TCRdb, only in-frame clones are kept and a portion is missing. The sample yields roughly 300,000 clones, around 86% seen once. The sample taken for sequencing was peripheral blood. These receptors were collected from a woman aged 40 to 50 who had recovered from COVID-19.

This chain joins TRBV4-1 and TRBJ1-2, with 8 positions matching TRBD1. CDR1 and CDR2 (germline): MGHRA, YSYEKL. V trimming: 0 bases; J trimming: 10 bases; junction bases outside the gene matches: 7. This CDR3 comprises 14 residues. The CDR3 loop reads CASSQDRDRHAYTF. CDR3 nucleotides: TGCGCCAGCAGCCAAGACCGGGACAGGCACGCCTACACCTTC.

This clone was detected many times. The V call is TRBV30, the J call TRBJ1-2; unclear D gene. Germline V gene lookup returns CDR1 GTSNPN and CDR2 SVGIG (reference sequence). The length of the CDR3 is 13 residues. For the CDR3, the DNA is TGTTTGGCCCAAGGGAGTACTAACTATGGCTACACCTTC. Translated, it gives CLAQGSTNYGYTF.

This rearrangement joins TRBV3-1 (or the pseudogene TRBV3-2) to TRBJ1-4; D may be TRBD1 (5 bases). The V end lost 2 bases, the J end lost 6 bases, and 13 bases lay between the germline ends. The CDR3 has 15 amino acids. Per germline, CDR1 LGHDT and CDR2 YNNKEL (reference sequence). CDR3 region: CASSQLGQKDEKLFF. The CDR3 DNA sequence: TGTGCCAGCAGCCAATTGGGGCAGAAAGATGAAAAACTGTTTTTT.

The V and J genes are TRBV4-3 and TRBJ2-1; D uncertain. Trimming took 1 base from V and 3 from J, leaving 10 bases between them. CDR1 and CDR2 (germline): LGHNA, YSLEER. The CDR3 length is 15 residues. The CDR3 spells CASSQARNYYNEQFF. The CDR3 DNA follows: TGCGCCAGCAGCCAAGCCCGGAACTACTACAATGAGCAGTTCTTC.

The chain links TRBV4-3 to TRBJ1-4; 7 nucleotides align to TRBD1. The germline gives CDR1 LGHNA, CDR2 YSLEER. The CDR3 extends over 14 amino acids. V was clipped by 3 bases and J by 8 bases; unmatched bases: 6. In nucleotides, the CDR3 is TGCGCCAGCAGCCATCCCGACAGGGTAGAAAAACTGTTTTTT. The encoded protein is CASSHPDRVEKLFF.

This chain joins TRBV4-1 and TRBJ2-2; D ambiguous. From germline, CDR1 is MGHRA and CDR2 YSYEKL. Deletions cut 6 bases from V and 7 bases from J, with 12 bases between. The CDR3 runs to 13 residues. CDR3 loop: CASSNEIGGELFF. The CDR3, as DNA: TGCGCCAGCAGTAATGAGATTGGCGGGGAGCTGTTTTTT.

The CDR3 DNA follows: TGTGCCAGCAGCGCCGGACAGGGTTATGGGGCCAACGTCCTGACTTTC. Translation: CASSAGQGYGANVLTF. J is TRBJ2-6 and V is TRBV9; 8 nucleotides align to TRBD1. Trimming at V came to 3 bases and at J to 3 bases, leaving 5 bases not matched to a gene. Germline lookup yields CDR1 SGDLS and CDR2 YYNGEE. This CDR3 contains 16 residues.

The chain carries TRBV7-2 and TRBJ2-3; 12 bases match TRBD1. The CDR3 is made up of 15 amino acids. V was clipped by 0 bases and J by 8 bases; unmatched bases: 3. CDR1 is SGHTA and CDR2 is FQGNSA in the germline V gene. The chain's CDR3 is CASSLAGGQGATQYF. The CDR3 DNA sequence: TGTGCCAGCAGCTTAGCGGGGGGACAGGGGGCTACGCAGTATTTT. Based on the CDR3 plus reference TRBV7-2 and TRBJ2-3, the full variable domain is GAGVSQSPSNKVTEKGKDVELRCDPISGHTALYWYRQSLGQGLEFLIYFQGNSAPDKSGLPSDRFSAERTGGSVSTLTIQRTQQEDSAVYLCASSLAGGQGATQYFGPGTRLTVL.

This chain joins TRBV23-1 and TRBJ1-1, with unresolved D. TRBV23-1 is placed among ORFs of uncertain function. V was shortened by 5 bases and J by 0 bases, with 13 bases between the two germline ends. The CDR3 contains 15 residues. This CDR3 is CASSKRHAMNTEAFF. In DNA, the CDR3 is TGCGCCAGCAGTAAAAGACACGCCATGAACACTGAAGCTTTCTTT.

The genes are TRBV4-1 and TRBJ1-5; 8 bases are a match to TRBD1. Germline lookup yields CDR1 MGHRA and CDR2 YSYEKL. Trimming removed 4 bases from V and 0 bases from J; junction bases left unmatched: 14. This CDR3 region has 19 residues. The CDR3 sequence: CASSLAGGSPINSNQPQHF. CDR3 nucleotide sequence: TGCGCCAGCAGCCTCGCAGGGGGCTCGCCCATTAATAGCAATCAGCCCCAGCATTTT.

The chain carries TRBV4-1 and TRBJ1-4; tentatively, D is TRBD1 (6 bases). Germline V gives CDR1 MGHRA, CDR2 YSYEKL. The CDR3 runs to 15 residues. With 0 bases removed from V and 8 bases from J, the gap between germline ends came to 13 bases. The CDR3 sequence: CASSQDPGQGEKLFF. The CDR3 DNA reads as TGCGCCAGCAGCCAAGATCCCGGGCAGGGGGAAAAACTGTTTTTT.

The chain recombines TRBV27 with TRBJ2-2; D unresolved. This CDR3 is 15 amino acids long. Germline V gene sequence: CDR1 MNHEY, CDR2 SMNVEV (reference sequence). V was shortened by 5 bases and J by 5 bases, with 15 bases between the two germline ends. The CDR3 here is CASSPRSPGTGELFF. The DNA of the CDR3 is TGTGCCAGCAGTCCTCGTTCTCCCGGGACCGGGGAGCTGTTTTTT.

This clone came up once. This chain links TRBV2 with TRBJ2-3; 10 bases are shared with TRBD1. CDR3 size: 19 residues. CDR1 and CDR2 from the germline V gene are SNHLY and FYNNEI. Trimming cost V 7 bases and J 1 base; bases outside gene matches: 17. Here the CDR3 reads CASNRNKRRGTGGTDTQYF. CDR3 nucleotide sequence: TGTGCCAGCAACAGAAACAAACGGCGCGGGACAGGGGGCACAGATACGCAGTATTTT.

J is TRBJ2-3 and V is TRBV18; TRBD1 aligns across 10 bases. The CDR3 runs 14 residues. Per germline, CDR1 KGHSH and CDR2 LQKENI. V lost 4 bases to trimming and J lost 5 bases; unmatched junction nucleotides: 3. The CDR3 loop is CASSQTGGEDTQYF. The CDR3 coding sequence is TGTGCCAGCTCACAGACAGGGGGCGAAGATACGCAGTATTTT.

J is TRBJ2-7 and V is TRBV18; TRBD1 is a possible D gene (6 bases). Trimming removed 3 bases at V and 2 bases at J, with 11 bases between. CDR3 size: 14 residues. Germline V gene lookup returns CDR1 KGHSH and CDR2 LQKENI. The CDR3 DNA reads TGTGCCAGCTCACCCGTACAGGGACCCTACGAGCAGTACTTC. Protein sequence: CASSPVQGPYEQYF.

This chain uses TRBV19 with TRBJ2-1; possible D gene TRBD2, 5 bases. V was clipped by 6 bases and J by 4 bases, with 19 bases between them. This CDR3 has 16 residues. The V gene's germline CDR1 is LNHDA and CDR2 SQIVND (reference sequence). In DNA, the CDR3 is TGTGCCAGTAGCCCATACCGGGGTTTGGATTACAATGAGCAGTTCTTC. It is translated as CASSPYRGLDYNEQFF.

The J gene is TRBJ2-3, the V gene TRBV2, with 8 bases that match TRBD2. CDR3 length equals 12 residues. Germline V lookup: CDR1 SNHLY, CDR2 FYNNEI. The junction had 3 bases not matched to a gene; V was cut back by 9 bases and J by 4 bases. CDR3 in amino acids: CASRREADTQYF. Written as DNA, the CDR3 is TGTGCCAGTCGGCGGGAGGCAGATACGCAGTATTTT.

The chain links TRBV7-2 to TRBJ1-1; possibly TRBD1 for D (5 bases). The CDR3 totals 15 residues. The germline CDR1 and CDR2 sequences are SGHTA and FQGNSA. The V gene lost 5 bases and the J gene lost 6 bases, with 19 bases spanning the gap. The CDR3 reads CASSLYTGGVSEAFF. For the CDR3, the DNA is TGTGCCAGCAGCCTATATACGGGGGGGGTTTCTGAAGCTTTCTTT.